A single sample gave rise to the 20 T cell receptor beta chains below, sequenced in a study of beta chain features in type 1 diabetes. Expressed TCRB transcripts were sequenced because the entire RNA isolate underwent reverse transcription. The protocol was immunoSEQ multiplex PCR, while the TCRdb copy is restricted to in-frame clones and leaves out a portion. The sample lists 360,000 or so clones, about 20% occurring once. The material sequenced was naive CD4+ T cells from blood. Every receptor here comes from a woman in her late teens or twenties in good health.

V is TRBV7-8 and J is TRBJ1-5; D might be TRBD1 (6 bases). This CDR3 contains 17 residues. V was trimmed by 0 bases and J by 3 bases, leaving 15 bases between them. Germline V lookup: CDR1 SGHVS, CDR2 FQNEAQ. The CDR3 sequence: CASSLAGPGVNNQPQHF. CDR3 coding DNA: TGTGCCAGCAGCTTAGCGGGGCCAGGGGTGAACAATCAGCCCCAGCATTTT.

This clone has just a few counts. The DNA for the CDR3 is TGCAGCGTTGTGACAGGCCCCTATGGCTACACCTTC. It translates to CSVVTGPYGYTF. This chain uses TRBV29-1 with TRBJ1-2; D is perhaps TRBD1 (6 bases). Germline CDR1 reads SQVTM; CDR2 reads ANQGSEA. Trimming took 4 bases from V and 4 from J, leaving 10 bases between them. The CDR3 has 12 amino acids.

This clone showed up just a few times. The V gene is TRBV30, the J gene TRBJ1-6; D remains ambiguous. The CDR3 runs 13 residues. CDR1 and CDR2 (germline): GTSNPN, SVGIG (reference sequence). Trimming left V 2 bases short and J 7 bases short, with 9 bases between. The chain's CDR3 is CAWSPGENSPLHF. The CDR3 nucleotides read TGTGCCTGGAGTCCCGGGGAGAATTCACCCCTCCACTTT.

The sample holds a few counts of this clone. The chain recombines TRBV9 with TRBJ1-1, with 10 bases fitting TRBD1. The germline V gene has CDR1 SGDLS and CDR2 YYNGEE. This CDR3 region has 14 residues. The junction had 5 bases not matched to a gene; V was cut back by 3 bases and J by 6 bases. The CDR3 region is CASSAGTGVAEAFF. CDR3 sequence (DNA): TGTGCCAGCAGCGCCGGGACAGGGGTCGCTGAAGCTTTCTTT.

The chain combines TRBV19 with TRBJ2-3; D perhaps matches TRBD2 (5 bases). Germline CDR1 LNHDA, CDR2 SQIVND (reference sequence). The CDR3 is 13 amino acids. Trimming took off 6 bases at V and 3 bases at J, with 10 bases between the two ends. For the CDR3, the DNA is TGTGCCAGTAGAAACGGGATGACAGATACGCAGTATTTT. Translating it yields CASRNGMTDTQYF.

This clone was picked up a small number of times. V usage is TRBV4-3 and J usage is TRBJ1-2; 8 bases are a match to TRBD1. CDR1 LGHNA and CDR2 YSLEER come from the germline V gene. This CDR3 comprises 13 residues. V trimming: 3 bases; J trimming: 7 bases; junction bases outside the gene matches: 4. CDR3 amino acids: CASSQPDRAGYTF. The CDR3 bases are TGCGCCAGCAGCCAGCCGGACAGGGCTGGCTACACCTTC.

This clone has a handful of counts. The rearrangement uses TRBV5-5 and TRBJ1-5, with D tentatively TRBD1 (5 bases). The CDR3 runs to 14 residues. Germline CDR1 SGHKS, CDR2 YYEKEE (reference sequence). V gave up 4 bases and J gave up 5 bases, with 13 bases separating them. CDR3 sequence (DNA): TGTGCCAGCAGCCCGGGACTGACGGATCAGCCCCAGCATTTT. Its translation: CASSPGLTDQPQHF. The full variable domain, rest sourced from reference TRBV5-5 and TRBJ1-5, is DAGVTQSPTHLIKTRGQQVTLRCSPISGHKSVSWYQQVLGQGPQFIFQYYEKEERGRGNFPDRFSARQFPNYSSELNVNALLLGDSALYLCASSPGLTDQPQHFGDGTRLSIL.

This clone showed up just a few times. This CDR3 reads CASKPRVGSPYEQYF. The DNA of the CDR3 is TGCGCCAGCAAACCCCGGGTCGGGTCCCCCTACGAGCAGTACTTC. The chain combines TRBV5-1 with TRBJ2-7; D uncertain. Trimming took off 6 bases at V and 2 bases at J, with 18 bases between the two ends. From germline, CDR1 is SGHRS and CDR2 YFSETQ. The CDR3 is 15 amino acids.

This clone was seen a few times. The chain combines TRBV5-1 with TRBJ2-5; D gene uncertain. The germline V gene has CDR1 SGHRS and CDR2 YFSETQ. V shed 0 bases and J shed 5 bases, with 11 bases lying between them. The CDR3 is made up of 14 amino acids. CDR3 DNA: TGCGCCAGCAGCTTGGGCCCTTCTCAGGAGACCCAGTACTTC. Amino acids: CASSLGPSQETQYF.

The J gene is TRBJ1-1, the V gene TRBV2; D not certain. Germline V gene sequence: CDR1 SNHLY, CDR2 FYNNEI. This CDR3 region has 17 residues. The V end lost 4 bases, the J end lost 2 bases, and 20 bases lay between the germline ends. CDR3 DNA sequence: TGTGCCAGCAGTGTACGCAGGCCGAGAACATCTAACACTGAAGCTTTCTTT. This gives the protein CASSVRRPRTSNTEAFF.

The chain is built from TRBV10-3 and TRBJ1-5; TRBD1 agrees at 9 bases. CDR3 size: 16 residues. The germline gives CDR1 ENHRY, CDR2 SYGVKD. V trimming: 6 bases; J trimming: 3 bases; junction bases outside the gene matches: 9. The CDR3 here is CAISSVDRGNNQPQHF. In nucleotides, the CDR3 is TGTGCCATCAGCTCAGTCGACAGGGGGAACAATCAGCCCCAGCATTTT.

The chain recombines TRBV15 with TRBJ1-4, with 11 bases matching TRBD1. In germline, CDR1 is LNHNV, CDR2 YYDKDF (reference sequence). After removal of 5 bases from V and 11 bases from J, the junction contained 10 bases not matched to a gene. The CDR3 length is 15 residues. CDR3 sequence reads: CATSGLGQGVNKLFF. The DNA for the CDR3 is TGTGCCACCAGCGGGTTGGGACAGGGGGTCAACAAACTGTTTTTT.

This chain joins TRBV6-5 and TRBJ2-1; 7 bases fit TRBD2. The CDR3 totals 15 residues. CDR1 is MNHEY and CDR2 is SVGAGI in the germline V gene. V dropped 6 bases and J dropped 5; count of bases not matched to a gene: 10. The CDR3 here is CASSEGGAGDNEQFF. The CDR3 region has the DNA TGTGCCAGCAGCGAGGGTGGGGCGGGAGACAATGAGCAGTTCTTC.

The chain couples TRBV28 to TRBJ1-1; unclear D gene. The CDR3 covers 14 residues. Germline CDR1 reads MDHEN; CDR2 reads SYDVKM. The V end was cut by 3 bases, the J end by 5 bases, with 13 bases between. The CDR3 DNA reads TGTGCCAGCAGTTTGCGAATCTTCGGGACTGAAGCTTTCTTT. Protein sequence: CASSLRIFGTEAFF.

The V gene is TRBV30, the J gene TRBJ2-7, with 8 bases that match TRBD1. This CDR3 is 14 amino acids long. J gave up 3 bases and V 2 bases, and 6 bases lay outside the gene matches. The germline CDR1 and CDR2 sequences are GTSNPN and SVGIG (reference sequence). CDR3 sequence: CAWSPPGQDYEQYF. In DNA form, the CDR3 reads TGTGCCTGGAGTCCCCCGGGACAGGACTACGAGCAGTACTTC.

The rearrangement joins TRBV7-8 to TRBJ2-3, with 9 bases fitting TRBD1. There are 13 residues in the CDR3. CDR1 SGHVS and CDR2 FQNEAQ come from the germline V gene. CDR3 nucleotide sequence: TGTGCTACGGGACAGGGAAGCACAGATACGCAGTATTTT. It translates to CATGQGSTDTQYF.

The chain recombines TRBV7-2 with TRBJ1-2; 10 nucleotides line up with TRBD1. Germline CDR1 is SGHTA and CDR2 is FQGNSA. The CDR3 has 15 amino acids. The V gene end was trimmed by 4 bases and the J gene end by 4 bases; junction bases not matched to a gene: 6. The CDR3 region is CASSSGQGRIYGYTF. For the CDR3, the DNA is TGTGCCAGCAGCTCGGGACAGGGGAGGATCTATGGCTACACCTTC.

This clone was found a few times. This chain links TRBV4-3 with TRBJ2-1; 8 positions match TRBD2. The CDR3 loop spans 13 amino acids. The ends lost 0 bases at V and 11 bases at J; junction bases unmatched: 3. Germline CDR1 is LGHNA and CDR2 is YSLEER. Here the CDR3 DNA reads TGCGCCAGCAGCCAAGAAGCGGGGGACCAGCAGTTCTTC. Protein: CASSQEAGDQQFF.

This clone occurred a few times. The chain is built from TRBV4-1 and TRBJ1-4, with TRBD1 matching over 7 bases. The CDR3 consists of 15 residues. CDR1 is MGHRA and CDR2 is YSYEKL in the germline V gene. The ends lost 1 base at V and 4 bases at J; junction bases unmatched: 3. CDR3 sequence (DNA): TGCGCCAGCAGCCAAGCCGGGACAGTTAATGAAAAACTGTTTTTT. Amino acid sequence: CASSQAGTVNEKLFF.

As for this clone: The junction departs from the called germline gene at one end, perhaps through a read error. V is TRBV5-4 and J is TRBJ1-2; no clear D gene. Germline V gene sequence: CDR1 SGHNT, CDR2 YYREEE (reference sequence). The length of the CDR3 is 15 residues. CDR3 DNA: TGTGCCAGCACCTTGGACCGGGGTGAATGGCATGGCTACACCTTC. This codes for CASTLDRGEWHGYTF.